Listed here are 2 T cell receptor beta chains from one sample, sequenced in a study of beta chain features in type 1 diabetes. cDNA synthesis used the whole RNA isolate, giving expressed TCRB sequences. Measured with immunoSEQ multiplex PCR; TCRdb has only the in-frame clones, and not every one. The sample shows more than 150,000 clones, roughly an eighth of them seen only once. The sequencing sample was made of central memory CD4+ T cells from blood. The receptors derive from a woman aged 18-30 years in good health.

The J gene is TRBJ2-5, the V gene TRBV11-2; tentative D call: TRBD1 (7 bases). The ends were cut back, 3 bases at V and 2 bases at J, with 13 bases in the middle. The CDR3 is 15 amino acids. From germline, CDR1 is SGHAT and CDR2 FQNNGV. The CDR3 sequence: CASSFSPGGQETQYF. CDR3 nucleotides: TGTGCCAGCAGCTTTAGCCCAGGGGGGCAAGAGACCCAGTACTTC.

The genes are TRBV28 and TRBJ1-2; D is perhaps TRBD1 (6 bases). V lost 5 bases, J lost 1 base, and 20 bases lay in between. CDR1 is MDHEN and CDR2 is SYDVKM in the germline V gene. There are 17 residues in the CDR3. CDR3 coding DNA: TGTGCCAGCAGTCTAAACTTACGGGGCAGGGGTAACTATGGCTACACCTTC. Translation gives CASSLNLRGRGNYGYTF.